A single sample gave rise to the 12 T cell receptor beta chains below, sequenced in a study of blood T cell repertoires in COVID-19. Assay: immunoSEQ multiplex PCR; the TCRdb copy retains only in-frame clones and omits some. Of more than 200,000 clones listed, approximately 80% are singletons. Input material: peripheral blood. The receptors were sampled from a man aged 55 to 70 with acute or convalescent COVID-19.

The CDR3 nucleotides read TGTGCCAGCAGTCGCGGGACAGGGGATGGCTACACCTTC. Encoded protein: CASSRGTGDGYTF. The rearrangement links TRBV6-6 to TRBJ1-2; 10 bases map to TRBD1. Germline CDR1 is MNHNY and CDR2 is SVGAGI (reference sequence). This CDR3 spans 13 amino acids. V gave up 5 bases and J gave up 6 bases; unmatched junction bases: 3.

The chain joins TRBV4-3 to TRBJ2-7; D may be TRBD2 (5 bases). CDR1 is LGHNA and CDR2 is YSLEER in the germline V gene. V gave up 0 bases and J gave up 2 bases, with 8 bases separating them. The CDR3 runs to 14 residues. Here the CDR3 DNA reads TGCGCCAGCAGCCAAGAACACGGGACCTACGAGCAGTACTTC. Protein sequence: CASSQEHGTYEQYF.

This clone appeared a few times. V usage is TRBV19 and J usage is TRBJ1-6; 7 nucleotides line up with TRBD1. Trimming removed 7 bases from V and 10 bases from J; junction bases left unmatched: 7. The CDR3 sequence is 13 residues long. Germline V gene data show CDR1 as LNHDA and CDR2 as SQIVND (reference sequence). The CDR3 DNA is TGTGCCAGTACTGACAGGGCGGGCTCACCCCTCCACTTT. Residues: CASTDRAGSPLHF.

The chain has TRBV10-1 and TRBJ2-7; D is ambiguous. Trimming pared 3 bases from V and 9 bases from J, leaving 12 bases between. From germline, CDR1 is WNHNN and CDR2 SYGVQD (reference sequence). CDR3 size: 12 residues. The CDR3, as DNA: TGCGCCAGCAGTGATACAGCCGCCGGGCAGTACTTC. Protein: CASSDTAAGQYF.

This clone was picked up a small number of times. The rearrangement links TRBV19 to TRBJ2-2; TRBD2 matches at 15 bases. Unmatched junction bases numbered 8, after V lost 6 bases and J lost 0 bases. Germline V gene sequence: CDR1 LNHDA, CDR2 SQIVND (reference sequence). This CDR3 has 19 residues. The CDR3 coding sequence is TGTGCCAGTAGCCTCCTGGGACTAGCGGGAGGCCCGAACACCGGGGAGCTGTTTTTT. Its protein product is CASSLLGLAGGPNTGELFF.

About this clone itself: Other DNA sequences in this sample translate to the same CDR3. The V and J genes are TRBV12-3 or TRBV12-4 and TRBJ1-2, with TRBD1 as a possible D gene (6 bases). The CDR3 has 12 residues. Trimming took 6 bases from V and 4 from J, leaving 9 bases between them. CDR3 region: CASSLQGYGYTF. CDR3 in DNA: TGTGCCAGCAGCCTACAGGGCTATGGCTACACCTTC.

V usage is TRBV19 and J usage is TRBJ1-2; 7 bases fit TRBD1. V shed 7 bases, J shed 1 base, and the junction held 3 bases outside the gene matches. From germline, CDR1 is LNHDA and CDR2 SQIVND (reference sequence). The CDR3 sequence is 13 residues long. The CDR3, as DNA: TGTGCCAGTATAGGGACAGTTAACTATGGCTACACCTTC. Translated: CASIGTVNYGYTF.

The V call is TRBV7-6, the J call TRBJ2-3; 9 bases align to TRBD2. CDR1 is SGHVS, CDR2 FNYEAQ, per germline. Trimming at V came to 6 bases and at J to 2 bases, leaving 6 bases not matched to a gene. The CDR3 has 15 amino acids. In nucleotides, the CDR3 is TGTGCCAGCAGTTCCCTAGCGGGGTTCACAGATACGCAGTATTTT. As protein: CASSSLAGFTDTQYF. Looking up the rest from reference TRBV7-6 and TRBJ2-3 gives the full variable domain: GAGVSQSPRYKVTKRGQDVALRCDPISGHVSLYWYRQALGQGPEFLTYFNYEAQQDKSGLPNDRFSAERPEGSISTLTIQRTEQRDSAMYRCASSSLAGFTDTQYFGPGTRLTVL.

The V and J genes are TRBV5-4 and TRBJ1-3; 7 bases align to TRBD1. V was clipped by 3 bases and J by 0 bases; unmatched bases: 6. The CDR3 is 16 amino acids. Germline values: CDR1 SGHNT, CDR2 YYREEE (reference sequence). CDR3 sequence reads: CASSSKTGSSGNTIYF. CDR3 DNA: TGTGCCAGCAGCTCCAAGACAGGGTCCTCTGGAAACACCATATATTTT.

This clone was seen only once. CDR3 sequence reads: CASSLFFLTGMNTEAFF. The CDR3 DNA reads TGTGCCAGCAGTTTATTTTTCTTGACAGGGATGAACACTGAAGCTTTCTTT. V gene TRBV28 combines with J gene TRBJ1-1; TRBD1 aligns across 7 bases. Per germline, CDR1 MDHEN and CDR2 SYDVKM. The V gene end was trimmed by 1 base and the J gene end by 0 bases; junction bases not matched to a gene: 8. This CDR3 contains 17 residues.

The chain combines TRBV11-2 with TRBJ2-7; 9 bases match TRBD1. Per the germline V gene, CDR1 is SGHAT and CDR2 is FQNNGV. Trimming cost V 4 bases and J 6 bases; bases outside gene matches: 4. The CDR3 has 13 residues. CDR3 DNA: TGTGCCAGCAGCTCCTCGGACAGGGGCGAGCAGTACTTC. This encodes CASSSSDRGEQYF.

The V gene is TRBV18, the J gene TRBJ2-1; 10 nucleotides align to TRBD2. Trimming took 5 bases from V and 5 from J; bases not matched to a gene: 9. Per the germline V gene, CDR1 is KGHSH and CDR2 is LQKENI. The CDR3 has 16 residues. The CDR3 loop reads CASSGVIAGGHNEQFF. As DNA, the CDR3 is TGTGCCAGCTCAGGTGTAATAGCGGGAGGACACAATGAGCAGTTCTTC. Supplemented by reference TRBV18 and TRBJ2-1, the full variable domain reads NAGVMQNPRHLVRRRGQEARLRCSPMKGHSHVYWYRQLPEEGLKFMVYLQKENIIDESGMPKERFSAEFPKEGPSILRIQQVVRGDSAAYFCASSGVIAGGHNEQFFGPGTRLTVL.